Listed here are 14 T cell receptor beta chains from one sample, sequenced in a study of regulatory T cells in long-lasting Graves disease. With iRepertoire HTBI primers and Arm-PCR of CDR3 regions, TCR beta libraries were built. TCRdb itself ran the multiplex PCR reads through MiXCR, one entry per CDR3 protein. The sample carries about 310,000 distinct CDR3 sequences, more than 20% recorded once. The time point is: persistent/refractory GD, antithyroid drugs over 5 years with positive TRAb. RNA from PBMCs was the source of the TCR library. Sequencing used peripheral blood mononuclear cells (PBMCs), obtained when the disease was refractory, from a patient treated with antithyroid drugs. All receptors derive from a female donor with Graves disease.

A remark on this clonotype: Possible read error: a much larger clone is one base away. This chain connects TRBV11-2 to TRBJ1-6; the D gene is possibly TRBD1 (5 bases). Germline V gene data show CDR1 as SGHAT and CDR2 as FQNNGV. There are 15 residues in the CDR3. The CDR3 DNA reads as TGTGCCAGCAGCTTAGATGGGGCCCGTATCTCACTCCTCCACTTT. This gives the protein CASSLDGARISLLHF.

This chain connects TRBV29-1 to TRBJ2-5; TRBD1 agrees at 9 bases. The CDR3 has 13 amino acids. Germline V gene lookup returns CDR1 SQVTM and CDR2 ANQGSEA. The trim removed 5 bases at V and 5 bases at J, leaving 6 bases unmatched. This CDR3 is CSVFTGQGETQYF. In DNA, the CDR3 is TGCAGCGTTTTCACCGGACAGGGGGAGACCCAGTACTTC.

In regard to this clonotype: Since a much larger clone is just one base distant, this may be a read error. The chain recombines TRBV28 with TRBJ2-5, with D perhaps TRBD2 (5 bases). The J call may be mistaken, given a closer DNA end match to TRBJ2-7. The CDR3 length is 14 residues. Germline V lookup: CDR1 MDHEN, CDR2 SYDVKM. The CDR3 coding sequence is TGTGTCAGCAGATCGAGCGAGAGGGTCTACGAGCAGTACTTC. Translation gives CVSRSSERVYEQYF.

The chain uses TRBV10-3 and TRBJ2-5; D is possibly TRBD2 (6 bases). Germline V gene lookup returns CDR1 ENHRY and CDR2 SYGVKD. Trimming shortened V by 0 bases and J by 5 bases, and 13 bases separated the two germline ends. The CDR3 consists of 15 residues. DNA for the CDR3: TGTGCCATCAGTGAGTCGGACTACTCTCAGGAGACCCAGTACTTC. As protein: CAISESDYSQETQYF.

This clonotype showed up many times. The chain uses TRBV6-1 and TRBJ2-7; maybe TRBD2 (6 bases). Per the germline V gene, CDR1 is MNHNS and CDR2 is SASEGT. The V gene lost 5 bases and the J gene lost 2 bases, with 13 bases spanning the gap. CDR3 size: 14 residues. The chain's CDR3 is CASSTLAAPYEQYF. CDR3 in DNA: TGTGCCAGCAGTACTTTAGCGGCCCCCTACGAGCAGTACTTC.

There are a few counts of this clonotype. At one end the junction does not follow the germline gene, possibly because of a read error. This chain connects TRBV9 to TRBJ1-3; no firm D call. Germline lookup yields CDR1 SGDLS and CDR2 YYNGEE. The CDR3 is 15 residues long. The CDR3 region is CASSVGRSSGNTIYF. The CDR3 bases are TGTGCCAGCAGCGTAGGGCGGAGCTCTGGGAACACCATATATTTT.

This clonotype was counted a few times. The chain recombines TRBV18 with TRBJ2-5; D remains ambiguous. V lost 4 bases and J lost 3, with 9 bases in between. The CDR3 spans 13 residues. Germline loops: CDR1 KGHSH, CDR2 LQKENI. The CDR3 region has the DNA TGTGCCAGCTCACGAGGATCCGAAGAGACCCAGTACTTC. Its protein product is CASSRGSEETQYF. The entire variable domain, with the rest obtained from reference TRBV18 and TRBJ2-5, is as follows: NAGVMQNPRHLVRRRGQEARLRCSPMKGHSHVYWYRQLPEEGLKFMVYLQKENIIDESGMPKERFSAEFPKEGPSILRIQQVVRGDSAAYFCASSRGSEETQYFGPGTRLLVL.

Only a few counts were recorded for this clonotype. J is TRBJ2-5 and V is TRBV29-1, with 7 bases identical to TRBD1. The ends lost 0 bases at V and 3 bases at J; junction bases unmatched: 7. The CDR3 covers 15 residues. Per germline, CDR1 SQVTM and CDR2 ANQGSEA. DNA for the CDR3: TGCAGCGTTGAAGATTCCGGGACAGCTGAAGAGACCCAGTACTTC. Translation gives CSVEDSGTAEETQYF.

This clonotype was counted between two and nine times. The CDR3 nucleotides read TGTGCCAGCAGCTTGGACAGGGGGCATGGCTACACCTTC. Its protein product is CASSLDRGHGYTF. The V gene is TRBV5-6, the J gene TRBJ1-2; 9 bases are a match to TRBD1. The CDR3 is 13 residues long. From germline, CDR1 is SGHDT and CDR2 YYEEEE. Trimming took 0 bases from V and 6 from J; bases not matched to a gene: 0.

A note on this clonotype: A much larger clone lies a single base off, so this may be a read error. CDR3 loop: CASSAQTGAREAFF. CDR3 DNA sequence: TGTGCCAGCAGCGCCCAAACAGGGGCTAGAGAAGCTTTCTTT. This chain links TRBV7-2 with TRBJ1-1; TRBD1 matches at 7 bases. Germline V CDR1 and CDR2: SGHTA, FQGNSA. There are 14 residues in the CDR3. V was pared by 5 bases and J by 8 bases, with 11 bases of the junction left unmatched.

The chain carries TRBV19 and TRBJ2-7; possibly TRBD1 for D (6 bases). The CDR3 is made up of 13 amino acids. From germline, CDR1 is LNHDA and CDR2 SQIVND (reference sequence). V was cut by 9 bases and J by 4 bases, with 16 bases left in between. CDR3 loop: CARPGTLQYEQYF. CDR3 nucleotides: TGTGCCAGACCCGGGACACTTCAATACGAGCAGTACTTC. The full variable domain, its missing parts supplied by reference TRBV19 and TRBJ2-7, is DGGITQSPKYLFRKEGQNVTLSCEQNLNHDAMYWYRQDPGQGLRLIYYSQIVNDFQKGDIAEGYSVSREKKESFPLTVTSAQKNPTAFYLCARPGTLQYEQYFGPGTRLTVT.

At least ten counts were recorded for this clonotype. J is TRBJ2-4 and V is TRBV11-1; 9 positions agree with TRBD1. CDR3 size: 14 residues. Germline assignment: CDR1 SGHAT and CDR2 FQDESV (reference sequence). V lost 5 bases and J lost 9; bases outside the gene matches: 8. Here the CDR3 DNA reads TGTGCCAGCAGCACGGGACAGGGACGACGCATTCAGTACTTC. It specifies CASSTGQGRRIQYF.

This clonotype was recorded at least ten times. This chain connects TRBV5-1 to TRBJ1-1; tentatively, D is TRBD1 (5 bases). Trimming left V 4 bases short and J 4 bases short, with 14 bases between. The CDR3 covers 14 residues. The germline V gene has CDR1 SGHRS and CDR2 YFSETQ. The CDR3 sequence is CASSLGGGSTEAFF. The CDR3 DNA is TGCGCCAGCAGCCTGGGTGGGGGGAGCACTGAAGCTTTCTTT.

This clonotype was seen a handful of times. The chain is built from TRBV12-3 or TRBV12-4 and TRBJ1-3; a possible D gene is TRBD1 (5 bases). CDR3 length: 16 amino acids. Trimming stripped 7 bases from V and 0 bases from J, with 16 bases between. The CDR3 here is CASNVGRGTSGNTIYF. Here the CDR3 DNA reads TGTGCCAGCAACGTAGGGAGGGGAACCTCTGGAAACACCATATATTTT.